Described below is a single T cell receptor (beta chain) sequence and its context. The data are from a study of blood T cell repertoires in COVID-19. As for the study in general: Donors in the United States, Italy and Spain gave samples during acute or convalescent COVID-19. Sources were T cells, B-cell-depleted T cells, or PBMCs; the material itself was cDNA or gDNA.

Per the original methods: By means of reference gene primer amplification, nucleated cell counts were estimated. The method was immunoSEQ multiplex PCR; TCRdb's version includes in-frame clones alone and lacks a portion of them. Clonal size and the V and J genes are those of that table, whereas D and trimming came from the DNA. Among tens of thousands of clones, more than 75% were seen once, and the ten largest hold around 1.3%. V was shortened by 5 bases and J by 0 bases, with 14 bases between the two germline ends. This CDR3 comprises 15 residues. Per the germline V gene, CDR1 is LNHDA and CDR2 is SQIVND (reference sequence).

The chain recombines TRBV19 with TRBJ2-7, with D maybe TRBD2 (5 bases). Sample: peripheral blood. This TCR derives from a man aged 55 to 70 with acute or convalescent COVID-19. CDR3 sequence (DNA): TGTGCCAGTAGTCCTGGCGGGTTTAGCTCCTACGAGCAGTACTTC. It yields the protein CASSPGGFSSYEQYF.